This T cell receptor (beta chain) is from a study of early T cells in non-severe SARS-CoV-2 infection. At the level of the study: Chains stayed unpaired after sequencing of bulk RNA from unsorted whole blood. General study findings and limits: VDJdb-based matching was biased toward anti-spike CD8 responses and missed private and CD4 specificities.

This clonotype came up many times. Its antigen remains unidentified. Unique molecular identifiers were added to individual cDNA molecules. Via MiXCR, TCRdb re-called the 5' RACE reads, giving one row per CDR3 protein. Among around 88,000 distinct CDR3 sequences listed, 14% were seen once. The CDR3 is made up of 17 amino acids. V trimming: 1 base; J trimming: 1 base; junction bases outside the gene matches: 8. Germline V lookup: CDR1 DFQATT, CDR2 SNEGSKA (reference sequence). This TCR was sampled from an adult who was a healthcare worker with PCR-confirmed SARS-CoV-2 infection or an uninfected control (not recorded which). The rearrangement links TRBV20-1 to TRBJ2-4; 9 bases fit TRBD2. Input material: whole blood. This CDR3 is CSARVDRGRAAKNIQYF. The CDR3 nucleotides read TGCAGTGCTAGAGTCGATCGCGGGAGGGCCGCCAAAAACATTCAGTACTTC.